A selection of T cell receptor beta chains follows, all from one sample in a study of CD8 T cells in ankylosing spondylitis. TCRdb fed the 5' RACE reads into MiXCR, producing one record per CDR3 protein. The sample contains under 300,000 distinct CDR3 sequences, 8.6% of which appear only once. The source material was blood, either unsorted or a sorted T cell fraction (not recorded which). These receptors were collected from a male donor with ankylosing spondylitis or in good health (not recorded which). The CDR3 runs from the conserved cysteine through the conserved F or W. A D gene is named only where the DNA matches it firmly. Clone size is given for some rows only: seen once, a few or many times, or a class if the clone is expanded.

D: -; size: many; V: TRBV5-6; J: TRBJ1-1; DNA: TGTGCCAGCCAGCTGGGAATTATGAACACTGAAGCTTTCTTT; CDR3: CASQLGIMNTEAFF
D: TRBD2; size: few; V: TRBV5-5; J: TRBJ2-1; DNA: TGTGCCAGCAGCTTTGGGGGGGAGAAATACAATGAGCAGTTCTTC; CDR3: CASSFGGEKYNEQFF
D: -; size: many; V: TRBV7-9; J: TRBJ2-3; DNA: TGTGCCAGCAAGAACCGAAAGGGGGTGCCGACCCCAGATACGCAGTATTTT; CDR3: CASKNRKGVPTPDTQYF
D: -; size: many; V: TRBV6-1; J: TRBJ1-5; DNA: TGTGCCAGCACAGGCAGGGCCATGGATCAGCCCCAGCATTTT; CDR3: CASTGRAMDQPQHF
D: TRBD2; size: -; V: TRBV7-9; J: TRBJ2-5; DNA: TGTGCCAGCAGCTTAGGGACTAGCGAAGAGACCCAGTACTTC; CDR3: CASSLGTSEETQYF
D: -; size: many; V: TRBV4-2; J: TRBJ2-2; DNA: TGTGCCAGCAGCCAACAGAGCGGCACCGGGGAGCTGTTTTTT; CDR3: CASSQQSGTGELFF
D: TRBD1; size: few; V: TRBV18; J: TRBJ2-7; DNA: TGTGCCAGCTCACAAAGGACAGGGCAGGACGAGCAGTACTTC; CDR3: CASSQRTGQDEQYF
D: TRBD2; size: many; V: TRBV7-9; J: TRBJ2-2; DNA: TGTGCCGGGACTAGCGGGGGTACCGGGGAGCTGTTTTTT; CDR3: CAGTSGGTGELFF
D: -; size: many; V: TRBV20-1; J: TRBJ2-7; DNA: TGCAGTGCTAGAGATCGAGGCGGATCCTACGAGCAGTACTTC; CDR3: CSARDRGGSYEQYF
D: TRBD2; size: once; V: TRBV7-3; J: TRBJ2-5; DNA: TGTGCCATCCGATCCGGGACTAGGAAAAGGGAGACCCAGTACTTC; CDR3: CAIRSGTRKRETQYF
D: TRBD2; size: many; V: TRBV20-1; J: TRBJ2-5; DNA: TGCAGTGCCAAGAGGACTAGCCAAGAGACCCAGTACTTC; CDR3: CSAKRTSQETQYF
D: -; size: many; V: TRBV5-1; J: TRBJ2-2; DNA: TGCGCCAGCAGCTTGGGGACTCCCTCGGGGGTCGGGGAGCTGTTTTTT; CDR3: CASSLGTPSGVGELFF
D: TRBD1; size: many; V: TRBV20-1; J: TRBJ1-6; DNA: TGCAGTGCTAGAGCGGACAGGGAGCTTATGGAGTCACCCCTCCACTTT; CDR3: CSARADRELMESPLHF
D: -; size: many; V: TRBV7-8; J: TRBJ2-3; DNA: TGTGCCAGCAGCCTGGACTTTACCACAGATACGCAGTATTTT; CDR3: CASSLDFTTDTQYF
D: -; size: many; V: TRBV7-3; J: TRBJ1-3; DNA: TGTGCCAGCAGCTTAAGCGGGGGGAACACCATATATTTT; CDR3: CASSLSGGNTIYF
D: -; size: many; V: TRBV12-3/TRBV12-4; J: TRBJ2-1; DNA: TGTGCCAGCAGCTTCCGGGACGCAACCTACAATGAGCAGTTCTTC; CDR3: CASSFRDATYNEQFF
D: TRBD2; size: -; V: TRBV11-1; J: TRBJ2-2; DNA: TGTGCCAGCAGCTTAGAAGTTTGGCTAGCGGGAGGTGACACCGGGGAGCTGTTTTTT; CDR3: CASSLEVWLAGGDTGELFF
D: TRBD1; size: many; V: TRBV12-3/TRBV12-4; J: TRBJ1-2; DNA: TGTGCCAGCAGTGTCGAACGAAAGACAGGGGGCGGCGGCTACACCTTC; CDR3: CASSVERKTGGGGYTF
D: TRBD1; size: many; V: TRBV15; J: TRBJ2-3; DNA: TGTGCCACCAGCACGGACAGGGGGCAAGTTTTAGATACGCAGTATTTT; CDR3: CATSTDRGQVLDTQYF
D: TRBD2; size: many; V: TRBV6-1; J: TRBJ2-3; DNA: TGTGCCAGCAGGATAGCGGGGGGAAACACAGATACGCAGTATTTT; CDR3: CASRIAGGNTDTQYF
D: -; size: many; V: TRBV29-1; J: TRBJ1-1; DNA: TGCAGCGGGACGGTGAACACTGAAGCTTTCTTT; CDR3: CSGTVNTEAFF
D: -; size: many; V: TRBV5-1; J: TRBJ1-4; DNA: TGCGCCAGCAGCTTGGCTAAGGGTCCAGCTAATGAAAAACTGTTTTTT; CDR3: CASSLAKGPANEKLFF
D: TRBD2; size: many; V: TRBV20-1; J: TRBJ2-7; DNA: TGCAGTGCAGGGGGACTAGCGGACAGCTCCTACGAGCAGTACTTC; CDR3: CSAGGLADSSYEQYF
D: TRBD1; size: -; V: TRBV20-1; J: TRBJ2-7; DNA: TGCAGTGCTGCCGGGACAGGGTCTGCCATTACCTACGAGCAGTACTTC; CDR3: CSAAGTGSAITYEQYF
D: TRBD1; size: many; V: TRBV3-1; J: TRBJ2-5; DNA: TGTGCCAGCAGCCAAGAGGTGGACGACAGGGGGGAGACCCAGTACTTC; CDR3: CASSQEVDDRGETQYF
D: -; size: few; V: TRBV7-2; J: TRBJ2-5; DNA: TGTGCCAGCAGCCAAACCCCAGGGACCCAGTACTTC; CDR3: CASSQTPGTQYF
D: -; size: few; V: TRBV20-1; J: TRBJ1-6; DNA: TGCAGTGCTACCCTAGGGTCCGATTCACCCCTCCACTTT; CDR3: CSATLGSDSPLHF
D: -; size: many; V: TRBV27; J: TRBJ2-2; DNA: TGTGCCAGCAGTAGCACCGGGGAGCTGTTTTTT; CDR3: CASSSTGELFF
D: TRBD1; size: -; V: TRBV5-4; J: TRBJ1-2; DNA: TGTGCCAGCAGGCCCGGGACAGCGGGAGGCTACACCTTC; CDR3: CASRPGTAGGYTF
D: -; size: few; V: TRBV7-2; J: TRBJ2-7; DNA: TGTGCCAGCAGCTTAGGGGCAGGGCGCTACGAGCAGTACTTC; CDR3: CASSLGAGRYEQYF
D: -; size: many; V: TRBV3-1; J: TRBJ2-2; DNA: TGTGCCAGCAGCCAGGGGTTGAGTCTAGGGGAGCTGTTTTTT; CDR3: CASSQGLSLGELFF
D: -; size: -; V: TRBV4-3; J: TRBJ2-1; DNA: TGCGCCAGCAGCCAAGATCGGGCGGGATGGAGCTCCTACAATGAGCAGTTCTTC; CDR3: CASSQDRAGWSSYNEQFF
D: -; size: many; V: TRBV10-3; J: TRBJ2-7; DNA: TGTGCCATCAGAGCCCGGGACATCAACTACGAGCAGTACTTC; CDR3: CAIRARDINYEQYF
D: -; size: many; V: TRBV20-1; J: TRBJ2-2; DNA: TGCAGTGCTAGGGACCTAGCGCCCGGGGAGCTGTTTTTT; CDR3: CSARDLAPGELFF
D: TRBD2; size: few; V: TRBV7-8; J: TRBJ2-1; DNA: TGTGCCAGCAGCTTAGCTAGACTAGCGGGGGGGGGTGAGCAGTTCTTC; CDR3: CASSLARLAGGGEQFF
D: -; size: few; V: TRBV20-1; J: TRBJ2-7; DNA: TGCAGTGCTAGGGGACTTCAGGGCGAGCAGTACTTC; CDR3: CSARGLQGEQYF
D: -; size: many; V: TRBV9; J: TRBJ2-7; DNA: TGTGCCAGCAGCCAAGATCAGGGGTCGGGATATTGGGAGCAGTACTTC; CDR3: CASSQDQGSGYWEQYF
D: TRBD2; size: many; V: TRBV5-1; J: TRBJ2-1; DNA: TGCGCCAGCAGCGCCCAAGGGACTAGCGGAAACAATGAGCAGTTCTTC; CDR3: CASSAQGTSGNNEQFF
D: TRBD1; size: many; V: TRBV2; J: TRBJ1-1; DNA: TGTGCCAGCAGTGCCCGGACAGGGGGCACTGAAGCTTTCTTT; CDR3: CASSARTGGTEAFF
D: TRBD1; size: many; V: TRBV28; J: TRBJ1-5; DNA: TGTGCCAGCAGGTTACAGGGGAATCGCAATCAGCCCCAGCATTTT; CDR3: CASRLQGNRNQPQHF
D: TRBD1; size: -; V: TRBV2; J: TRBJ2-3; DNA: TGTGCCAGCAGTGAACGACAGGGGGCCTCAGATACGCAGTATTTT; CDR3: CASSERQGASDTQYF
D: -; size: many; V: TRBV5-6; J: TRBJ1-2; DNA: TGTGCCAGCAGCTTGGTGTGGACAGACTACACCTTC; CDR3: CASSLVWTDYTF
D: TRBD1; size: few; V: TRBV29-1; J: TRBJ1-2; DNA: TGCAGCGTTGGGGGCCGGGACAGGGGCCCTCTGGGACGTGGCTACACCTTC; CDR3: CSVGGRDRGPLGRGYTF
D: TRBD1; size: many; V: TRBV20-1; J: TRBJ2-4; DNA: TGCAGTGCTAGAACCCAGCCGGGACAGGGAGGGCTAGCCAAAAACATTCAGTACTTC; CDR3: CSARTQPGQGGLAKNIQYF
D: TRBD1; size: -; V: TRBV19; J: TRBJ2-2; DNA: TGTGCCAGTAGGGTTGGAGGGACAGGGTACACCGGGGAGCTGTTTTTT; CDR3: CASRVGGTGYTGELFF
D: -; size: many; V: TRBV7-9; J: TRBJ1-3; DNA: TGTGCCAGCAGCTTAATCAAACAACCCTCTGGAAACACCATATATTTT; CDR3: CASSLIKQPSGNTIYF
D: TRBD1; size: many; V: TRBV7-2; J: TRBJ2-7; DNA: TGTGCCAGCAGCCCTATCACGGGACAGGGGCGATTTCACGAGCAGTACTTC; CDR3: CASSPITGQGRFHEQYF
D: -; size: many; V: TRBV29-1; J: TRBJ2-4; DNA: TGCAGCGTCTCGTTCACGGGGGAAAACATTCAGTACTTC; CDR3: CSVSFTGENIQYF
D: -; size: many; V: TRBV20-1; J: TRBJ1-2; DNA: TGCAGTGCTAGAGATAGGGCAGGGGAGGGCTATGGCTACACCTTC; CDR3: CSARDRAGEGYGYTF
D: -; size: many; V: TRBV27; J: TRBJ2-7; DNA: TGTGCCAGCAGTTTGAGACGAACCCACGAGCAGTACTTC; CDR3: CASSLRRTHEQYF
D: -; size: -; V: TRBV14; J: TRBJ2-5; DNA: TGTGCCAGCACCGAGGGTCGCCAGCAGGGGTACCAAGAGACCCAGTACTTC; CDR3: CASTEGRQQGYQETQYF
D: -; size: many; V: TRBV6-5; J: TRBJ1-5; DNA: TGTGCCAGCAGTTACTCGGTCACCAATCAGCCCCAGCATTTT; CDR3: CASSYSVTNQPQHF
D: -; size: few; V: TRBV6-2/TRBV6-3; J: TRBJ2-7; DNA: TGTGCCAGCAGTTACTCGAAGAGGGGGGACTACGAGCAGTACTTC; CDR3: CASSYSKRGDYEQYF
D: TRBD2; size: -; V: TRBV7-2; J: TRBJ2-3; DNA: TGTGCCAGCAGCTTGGGAGGACTAGCGGCCACAGATACGCAGTATTTT; CDR3: CASSLGGLAATDTQYF
D: -; size: many; V: TRBV5-6; J: TRBJ2-7; DNA: TGTGCCAGCAGCTTCGCGGGAAGATCCTACGAGCAGTACTTC; CDR3: CASSFAGRSYEQYF
D: TRBD1; size: many; V: TRBV5-1; J: TRBJ2-2; DNA: TGCGCCAGCAGATTTGGGGACAGGGAAAACACCGGGGAGCTGTTTTTT; CDR3: CASRFGDRENTGELFF
D: TRBD1; size: -; V: TRBV12-5; J: TRBJ2-5; DNA: TGTGCTAGTGGGAACGGACAGGCGGAGGAGACCCAGTACTTC; CDR3: CASGNGQAEETQYF